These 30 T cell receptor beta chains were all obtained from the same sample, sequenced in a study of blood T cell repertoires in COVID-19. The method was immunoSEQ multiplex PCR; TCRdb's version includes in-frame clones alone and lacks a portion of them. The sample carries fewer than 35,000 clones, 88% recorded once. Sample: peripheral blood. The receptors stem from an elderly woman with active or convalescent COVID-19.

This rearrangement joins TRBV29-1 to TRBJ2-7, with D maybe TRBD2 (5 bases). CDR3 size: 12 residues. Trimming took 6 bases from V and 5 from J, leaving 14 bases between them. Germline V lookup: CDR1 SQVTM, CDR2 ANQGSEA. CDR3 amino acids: CSVGEGVHEQYF. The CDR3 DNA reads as TGCAGCGTGGGCGAGGGAGTCCACGAGCAGTACTTC.

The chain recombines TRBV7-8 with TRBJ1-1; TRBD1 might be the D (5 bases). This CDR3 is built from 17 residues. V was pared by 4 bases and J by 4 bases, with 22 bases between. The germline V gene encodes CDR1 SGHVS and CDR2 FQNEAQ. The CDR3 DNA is TGTGCCAGCAGCTCCACGACTGGGTGGGGGGTGGTCACTGAAGCTTTCTTT. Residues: CASSSTTGWGVVTEAFF.

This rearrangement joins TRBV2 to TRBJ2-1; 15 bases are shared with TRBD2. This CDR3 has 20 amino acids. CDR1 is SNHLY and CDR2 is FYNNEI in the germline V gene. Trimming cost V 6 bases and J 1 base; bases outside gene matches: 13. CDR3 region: CASSDLTGLAGGPSYNEQFF. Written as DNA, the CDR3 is TGTGCCAGCAGCGATTTAACCGGACTAGCGGGGGGGCCTTCCTACAATGAGCAGTTCTTC.

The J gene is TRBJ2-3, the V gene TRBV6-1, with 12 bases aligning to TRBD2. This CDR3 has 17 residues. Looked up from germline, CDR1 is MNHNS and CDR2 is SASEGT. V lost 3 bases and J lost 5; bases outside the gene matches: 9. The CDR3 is CASSDPLAGGVLDTQYF. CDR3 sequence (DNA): TGTGCCAGCAGTGATCCTCTAGCGGGGGGGGTTTTAGATACGCAGTATTTT.

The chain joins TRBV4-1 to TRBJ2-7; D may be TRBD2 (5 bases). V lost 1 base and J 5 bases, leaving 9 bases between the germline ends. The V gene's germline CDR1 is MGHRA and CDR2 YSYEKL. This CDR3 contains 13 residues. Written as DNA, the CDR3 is TGCGCCAGCAGCCAAGGAGGGCGTGACGAGCAGTACTTC. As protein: CASSQGGRDEQYF.

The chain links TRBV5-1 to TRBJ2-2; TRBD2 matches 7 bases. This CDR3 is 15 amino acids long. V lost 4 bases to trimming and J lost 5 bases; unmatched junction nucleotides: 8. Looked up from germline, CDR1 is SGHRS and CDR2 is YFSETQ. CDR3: CASSPAGQGTGELFF. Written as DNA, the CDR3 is TGCGCCAGCAGCCCAGCGGGGCAGGGTACCGGGGAGCTGTTTTTT.

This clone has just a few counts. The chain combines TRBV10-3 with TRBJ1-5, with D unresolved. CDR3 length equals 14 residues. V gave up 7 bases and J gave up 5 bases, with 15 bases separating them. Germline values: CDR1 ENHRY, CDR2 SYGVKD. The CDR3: CAIKGSGPDQPQHF. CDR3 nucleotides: TGTGCCATCAAGGGAAGCGGTCCGGATCAGCCCCAGCATTTT.

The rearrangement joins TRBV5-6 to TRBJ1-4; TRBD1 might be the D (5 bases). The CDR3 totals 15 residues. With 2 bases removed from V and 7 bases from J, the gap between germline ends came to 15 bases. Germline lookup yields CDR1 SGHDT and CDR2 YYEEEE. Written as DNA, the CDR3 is TGTGCCAGCAGCTTTAAGACAGCGAGTTTTGAAAAACTGTTTTTT. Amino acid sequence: CASSFKTASFEKLFF.

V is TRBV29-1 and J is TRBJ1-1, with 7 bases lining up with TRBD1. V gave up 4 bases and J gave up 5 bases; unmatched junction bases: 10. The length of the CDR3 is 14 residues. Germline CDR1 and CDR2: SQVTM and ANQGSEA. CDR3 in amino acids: CSVGRGQGLTEAFF. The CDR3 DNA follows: TGCAGCGTTGGTAGGGGGCAAGGTCTTACTGAAGCTTTCTTT.

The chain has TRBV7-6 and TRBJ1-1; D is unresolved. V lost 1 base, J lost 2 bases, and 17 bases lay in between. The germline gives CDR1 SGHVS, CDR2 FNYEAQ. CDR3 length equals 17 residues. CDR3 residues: CASSLDGGPRLNTEAFF. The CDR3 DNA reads TGTGCCAGCAGCTTAGATGGCGGGCCCCGCTTAAACACTGAAGCTTTCTTT.

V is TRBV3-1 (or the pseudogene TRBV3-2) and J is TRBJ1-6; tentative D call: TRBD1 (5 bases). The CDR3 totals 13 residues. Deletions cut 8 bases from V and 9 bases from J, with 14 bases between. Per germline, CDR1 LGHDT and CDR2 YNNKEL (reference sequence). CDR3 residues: CASGGVMGSPLHF. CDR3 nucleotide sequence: TGTGCCAGCGGAGGGGTGATGGGTTCACCCCTCCACTTT.

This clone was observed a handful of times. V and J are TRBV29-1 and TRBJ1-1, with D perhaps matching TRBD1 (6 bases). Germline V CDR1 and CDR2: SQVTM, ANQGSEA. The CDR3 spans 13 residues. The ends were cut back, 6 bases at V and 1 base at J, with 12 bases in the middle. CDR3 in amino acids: CSVPRQANTEAFF. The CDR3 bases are TGCAGCGTCCCCCGACAGGCGAACACTGAAGCTTTCTTT.

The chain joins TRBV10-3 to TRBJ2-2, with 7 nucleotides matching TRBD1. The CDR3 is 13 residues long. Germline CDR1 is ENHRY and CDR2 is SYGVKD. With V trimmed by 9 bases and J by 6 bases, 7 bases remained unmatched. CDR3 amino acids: CAISLGGSGELFF. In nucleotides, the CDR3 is TGTGCCATAAGCCTAGGGGGCTCCGGGGAGCTGTTTTTT.

DNA of the CDR3: TGTGCCAGCAGCAGTTTTTCGGGGGGATTTAACTATGGCTACACCTTC. As protein: CASSSFSGGFNYGYTF. The chain couples TRBV21-1 to TRBJ1-2. TRBV21-1 is labeled a pseudogene. The length of the CDR3 is 16 residues.

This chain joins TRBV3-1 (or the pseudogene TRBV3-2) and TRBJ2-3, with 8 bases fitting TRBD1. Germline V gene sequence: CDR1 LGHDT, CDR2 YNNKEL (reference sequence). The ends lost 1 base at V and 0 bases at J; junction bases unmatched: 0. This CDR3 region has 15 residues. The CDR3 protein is CASSQGQGSTDTQYF. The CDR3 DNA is TGTGCCAGCAGCCAAGGACAGGGGAGCACAGATACGCAGTATTTT.

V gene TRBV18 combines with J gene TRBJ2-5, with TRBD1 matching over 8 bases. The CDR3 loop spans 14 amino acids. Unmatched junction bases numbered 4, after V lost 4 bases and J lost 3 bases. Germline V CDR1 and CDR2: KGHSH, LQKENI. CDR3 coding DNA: TGTGCCAGCTCACGTAGGGGACAGGAAGAGACCCAGTACTTC. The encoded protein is CASSRRGQEETQYF.

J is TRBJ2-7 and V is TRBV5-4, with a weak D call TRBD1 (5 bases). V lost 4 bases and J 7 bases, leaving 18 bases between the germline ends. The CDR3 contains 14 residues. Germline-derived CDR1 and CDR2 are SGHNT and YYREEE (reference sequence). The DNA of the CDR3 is TGTGCCAGCAGCCCCCTAAACCAGGGTCGGGAGCAGTACTTC. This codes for CASSPLNQGREQYF.

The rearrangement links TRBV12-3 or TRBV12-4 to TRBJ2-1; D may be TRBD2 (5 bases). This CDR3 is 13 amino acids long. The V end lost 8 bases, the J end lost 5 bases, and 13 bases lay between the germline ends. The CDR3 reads CASGRTGNNEQFF. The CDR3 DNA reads TGTGCCAGCGGTCGGACGGGAAACAATGAGCAGTTCTTC.

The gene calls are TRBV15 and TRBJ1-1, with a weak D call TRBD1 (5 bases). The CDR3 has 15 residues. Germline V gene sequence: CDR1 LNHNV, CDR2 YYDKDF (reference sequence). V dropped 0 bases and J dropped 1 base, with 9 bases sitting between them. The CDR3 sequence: CATSREDNKNTEAFF. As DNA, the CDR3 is TGTGCCACCAGCAGAGAGGACAACAAGAACACTGAAGCTTTCTTT.

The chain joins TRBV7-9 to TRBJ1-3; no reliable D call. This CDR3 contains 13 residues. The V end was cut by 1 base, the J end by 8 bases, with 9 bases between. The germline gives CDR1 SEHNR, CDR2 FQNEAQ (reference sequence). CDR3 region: CASSLVLGDTIYF. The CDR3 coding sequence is TGTGCCAGCAGCTTAGTCTTGGGCGACACCATATATTTT. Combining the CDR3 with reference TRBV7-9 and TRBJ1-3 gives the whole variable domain DTGVSQNPRHKITKRGQNVTFRCDPISEHNRLYWYRQTLGQGPEFLTYFQNEAQLEKSRLLSDRFSAERPKGSFSTLEIQRTEQGDSAMYLCASSLVLGDTIYFGEGSWLTVV.

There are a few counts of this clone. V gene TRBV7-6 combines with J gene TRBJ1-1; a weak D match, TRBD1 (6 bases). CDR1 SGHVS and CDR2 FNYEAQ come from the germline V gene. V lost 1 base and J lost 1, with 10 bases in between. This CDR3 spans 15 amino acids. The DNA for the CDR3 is TGTGCCAGCAGCTTAGAGTCAGGGGCGAACACTGAAGCTTTCTTT. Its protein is CASSLESGANTEAFF. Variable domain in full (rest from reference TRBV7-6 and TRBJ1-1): GAGVSQSPRYKVTKRGQDVALRCDPISGHVSLYWYRQALGQGPEFLTYFNYEAQQDKSGLPNDRFSAERPEGSISTLTIQRTEQRDSAMYRCASSLESGANTEAFFGQGTRLTVV.

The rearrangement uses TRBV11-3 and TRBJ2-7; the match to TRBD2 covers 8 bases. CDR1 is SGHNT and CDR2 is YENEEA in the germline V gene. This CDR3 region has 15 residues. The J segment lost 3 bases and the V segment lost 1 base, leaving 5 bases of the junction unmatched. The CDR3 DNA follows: TGTGCCAGCAGCTTAGCGGGGGGGGCCCACTACGAGCAGTACTTC. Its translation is CASSLAGGAHYEQYF.

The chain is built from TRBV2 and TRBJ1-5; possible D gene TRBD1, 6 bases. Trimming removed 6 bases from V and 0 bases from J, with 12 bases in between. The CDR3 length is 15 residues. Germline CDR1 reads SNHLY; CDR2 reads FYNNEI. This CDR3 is CASSQDSLSNQPQHF. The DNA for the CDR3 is TGTGCCAGCAGCCAGGACAGCCTTAGCAATCAGCCCCAGCATTTT.

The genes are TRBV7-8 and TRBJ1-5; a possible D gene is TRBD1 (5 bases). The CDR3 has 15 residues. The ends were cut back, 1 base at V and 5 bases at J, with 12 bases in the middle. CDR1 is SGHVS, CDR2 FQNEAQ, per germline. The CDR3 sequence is CASSLVFREDQPQHF. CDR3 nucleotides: TGTGCCAGCAGCTTAGTGTTCAGGGAGGATCAGCCCCAGCATTTT.

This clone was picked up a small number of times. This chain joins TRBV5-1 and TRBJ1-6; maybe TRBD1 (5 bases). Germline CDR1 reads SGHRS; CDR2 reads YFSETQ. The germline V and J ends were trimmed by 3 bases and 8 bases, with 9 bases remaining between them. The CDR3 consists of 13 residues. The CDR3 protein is CASSSRVDSPLHF. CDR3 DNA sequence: TGCGCCAGCAGCTCCAGGGTTGATTCACCCCTCCACTTT.

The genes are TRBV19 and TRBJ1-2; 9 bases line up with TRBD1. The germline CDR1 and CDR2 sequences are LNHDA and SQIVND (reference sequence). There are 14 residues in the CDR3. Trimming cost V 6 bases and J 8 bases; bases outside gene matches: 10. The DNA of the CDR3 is TGTGCCAGTAGGAGCTCCGGACAGGGGAGGGGCTACACCTTC. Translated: CASRSSGQGRGYTF.

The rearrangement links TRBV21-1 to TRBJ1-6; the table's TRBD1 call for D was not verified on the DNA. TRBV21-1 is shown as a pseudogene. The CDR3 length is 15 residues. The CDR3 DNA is TGTGCCAGCGGGGGGAGACAGGGAGTAAGCTCACCCCTCCACTTT. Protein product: CASGGRQGVSSPLHF.

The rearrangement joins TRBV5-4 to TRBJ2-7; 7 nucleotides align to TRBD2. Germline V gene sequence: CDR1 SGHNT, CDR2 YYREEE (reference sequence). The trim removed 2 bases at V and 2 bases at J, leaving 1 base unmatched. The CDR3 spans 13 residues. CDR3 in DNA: TGTGCCAGCAGCTTCCGGGGGGCCTACGAGCAGTACTTC. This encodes CASSFRGAYEQYF.

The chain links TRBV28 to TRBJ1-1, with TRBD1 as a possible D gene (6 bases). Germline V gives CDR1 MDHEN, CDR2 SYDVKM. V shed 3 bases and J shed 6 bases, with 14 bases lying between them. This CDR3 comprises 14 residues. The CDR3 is CASSLRGGLSEAFF. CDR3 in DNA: TGTGCCAGCAGTTTGAGGGGGGGGCTTTCTGAAGCTTTCTTT.

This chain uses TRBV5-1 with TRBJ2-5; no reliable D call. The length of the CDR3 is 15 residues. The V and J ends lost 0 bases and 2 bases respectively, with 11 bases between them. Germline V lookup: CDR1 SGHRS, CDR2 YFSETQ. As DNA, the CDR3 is TGCGCCAGCAGCTTGGATGGGCAGGTTCAAGAGACCCAGTACTTC. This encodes CASSLDGQVQETQYF.